Below, 6 T cell receptor beta chains from the same sample are listed, as sequenced in a study of T-cell reconstitution after alpha-beta-depleted transplantation in children. The TCRbeta library incorporated unique molecular identifiers. TCRdb redid the calling of the PCR reads with MiXCR, one entry per CDR3 protein. There are fewer than 550,000 distinct CDR3 sequences in the sample; 8% to 11% occur only once, and around 2% lies in the top ten. The input for sequencing was PBMCs, taken before TCRalphabeta/CD19-depleted stem cell transplant. These receptors originate from a child aged 2-15 years with inherited bone marrow failure, due to receive a stem cell transplant.

This clonotype was picked up many times. The V gene is TRBV12-3 or TRBV12-4, the J gene TRBJ2-1; 8 bases align to TRBD2. Trimming removed 3 bases from V and 7 bases from J; junction bases left unmatched: 8. The CDR3 is 15 residues long. The CDR3, as DNA: TGTGCCAGCAGTTTCCAAGCGGGAGTTTTGAATGAGCAGTTCTTC. It encodes CASSFQAGVLNEQFF.

This clonotype was counted ten times or more. This rearrangement joins TRBV25-1 to TRBJ2-5; 9 bases line up with TRBD1. Germline assignment: CDR1 MGHDK and CDR2 SYGVNS. This CDR3 is built from 13 residues. Trimming at V came to 2 bases and at J to 5 bases, leaving 0 bases not matched to a gene. CDR3 nucleotide sequence: TGTGCCAGCAGTGAAGGGACAGGGGAGACCCAGTACTTC. Its translation: CASSEGTGETQYF.

This clonotype occurred a few times. This chain connects TRBV24-1 to TRBJ2-7; a weak D match, TRBD1 (6 bases). The CDR3 is 13 amino acids. Germline V lookup: CDR1 KGHDR, CDR2 SFDVKD. Trimming shortened V by 3 bases and J by 4 bases, and 9 bases separated the two germline ends. The CDR3 reads CATSDQDSYEQYF. The CDR3 DNA reads as TGTGCCACCAGTGATCAGGACAGTTACGAGCAGTACTTC.

The rearrangement links TRBV20-1 to TRBJ2-3, with D perhaps matching TRBD2 (6 bases). The CDR3 is 21 residues long. V lost 0 bases and J 1 base, leaving 29 bases between the germline ends. Germline V gene sequence: CDR1 DFQATT, CDR2 SNEGSKA (reference sequence). The CDR3 here is CSARDVGFGRAGTFGTDTQYF. In DNA form, the CDR3 reads TGCAGTGCTAGAGATGTAGGGTTTGGTAGGGCGGGGACGTTTGGCACAGATACGCAGTATTTT.

This clonotype has just a few counts. This chain links TRBV28 with TRBJ2-3; 10 bases match TRBD1. The germline CDR1 and CDR2 sequences are MDHEN and SYDVKM. This CDR3 is built from 18 residues. The V segment lost 6 bases and the J segment 0 bases; nucleotides outside the gene matches: 12. CDR3 sequence reads: CASSQDRGSFPSTDTQYF. CDR3 nucleotides: TGTGCCAGCAGCCAGGACAGGGGGTCGTTCCCTAGCACAGATACGCAGTATTTT.

Many counts were recorded for this clonotype. The rearrangement uses TRBV19 and TRBJ2-3; D unclear. Germline V gene data show CDR1 as LNHDA and CDR2 as SQIVND (reference sequence). The CDR3 sequence is 14 residues long. Deletions cut 5 bases from V and 5 bases from J, with 14 bases between. The CDR3 coding sequence is TGTGCCAGTAGTCCCCTGAGCCTTGGAGATACGCAGTATTTT. It is translated as CASSPLSLGDTQYF.